Shown below are 29 T cell receptor beta chains from a single sample sequenced in a study of cytomegalovirus exposure and HLA in healthy donors (dated by TCRdb to 2016 to 2017). Libraries were built with the immunoSEQ multiplex PCR assay. The multiplex PCR relied on a mix of 60 forward primers for TCR Vbeta segments and 13 reverse primers for TCR Jbeta segments. Not all clones reach the TCRdb copy of this immuneACCESS table, which keeps in-frame sequences only. Checked studies attribute under half of the gap to unresolved V genes and leave the rest unexplained. The sample includes more than 150,000 clones, with less than 80% observed a single time. Clones ranked in the top ten supply 1.5% to 2% of the sample. Input material: PBMCs. Receptors originate from a man aged 18 to 30 in good health and CMV-seronegative.

This chain joins TRBV28 and TRBJ2-2; 9 bases align to TRBD2. Germline trimming cut 6 bases from V and 3 bases from J; bases unmatched to any gene: 8. Germline V gene data show CDR1 as MDHEN and CDR2 as SYDVKM. This CDR3 is 16 amino acids long. CDR3 nucleotides: TGTGCCAGCAGCCAAGGGACTAGCAAGCACACCGGGGAGCTGTTTTTT. It yields the protein CASSQGTSKHTGELFF.

This clone was detected only once. The rearrangement links TRBV27 to TRBJ1-2; D gene ambiguous. Per the germline V gene, CDR1 is MNHEY and CDR2 is SMNVEV (reference sequence). V dropped 2 bases and J dropped 1 base, with 11 bases sitting between them. The CDR3 covers 15 residues. The CDR3 reads CASSLTSDINYGYTF. The CDR3, as DNA: TGTGCCAGCAGTTTAACCTCCGACATTAACTATGGCTACACCTTC.

The chain carries TRBV5-1 and TRBJ2-7, with TRBD2 as a possible D gene (5 bases). With 4 bases removed from V and 5 bases from J, the gap between germline ends came to 19 bases. The length of the CDR3 is 15 residues. The germline gives CDR1 SGHRS, CDR2 YFSETQ. The CDR3 reads CASSVRFDGRDEQYF. The DNA of the CDR3 is TGCGCCAGCAGCGTAAGGTTCGATGGGCGGGACGAGCAGTACTTC.

The sample holds one count of this clone. The rearrangement uses TRBV15 and TRBJ2-7, with 7 bases that match TRBD2. The length of the CDR3 is 17 residues. V shed 5 bases and J 4 bases; nucleotides not matched to a gene: 17. The germline V gene encodes CDR1 LNHNV and CDR2 YYDKDF (reference sequence). The CDR3 DNA is TGTGCCACCAGCCCAGGAAGGAGCGGGGAGAGTAAATACGAGCAGTACTTC. Amino acids: CATSPGRSGESKYEQYF.

The CDR3 here is CASSARGADSGYTF. CDR3 nucleotides: TGTGCCAGCAGTGCCAGGGGCGCGGACTCTGGCTACACCTTC. The chain couples TRBV28 to TRBJ1-2, with D perhaps TRBD1 (6 bases). The CDR3 is made up of 14 amino acids. V was pared by 5 bases and J by 7 bases, with 17 bases between. In germline, CDR1 is MDHEN, CDR2 SYDVKM.

The chain has TRBV7-3 and TRBJ2-2; 7 positions match TRBD2. Germline CDR1 and CDR2: SGHTA and FQGTGA. V lost 3 bases to trimming and J lost 6 bases; unmatched junction nucleotides: 1. The CDR3 length is 13 residues. Written as DNA, the CDR3 is TGTGCCAGCAGCTTTACTAGCGCCGGGGAGCTGTTTTTT. It translates to CASSFTSAGELFF.

V and J are TRBV15 and TRBJ1-3, with D possibly being TRBD1 (6 bases). Germline loops: CDR1 LNHNV, CDR2 YYDKDF (reference sequence). The CDR3 runs to 15 residues. The germline V and J ends were trimmed by 6 bases and 0 bases, with 12 bases remaining between them. Here the CDR3 reads CATRQGTHSGNTIYF. Here the CDR3 DNA reads TGTGCCACCAGACAGGGAACTCACTCTGGAAACACCATATATTTT.

This sequence joins TRBV7-2 and TRBJ2-5, with 9 nucleotides matching TRBD2. Germline assignment: CDR1 SGHTA and CDR2 FQGNSA. V lost 1 base and J lost 4; bases outside the gene matches: 4. This CDR3 is 15 amino acids long. The CDR3 DNA reads as TGTGCCAGCAGCTTAGACGGCGGGAGGGCAGAGACCCAGTACTTC. Translated: CASSLDGGRAETQYF.

This clone was observed a few times. The chain carries TRBV4-2 and TRBJ1-2; 7 bases line up with TRBD1. CDR3 length equals 16 residues. Trimming at V came to 0 bases and at J to 6 bases, leaving 10 bases not matched to a gene. Germline CDR1 and CDR2: LGHNA and YNFKEQ. The CDR3 loop is CASSQDDARGYHGYTF. In DNA, the CDR3 is TGTGCCAGCAGCCAAGATGATGCCAGGGGGTATCATGGCTACACCTTC.

In regard to this clone: This same CDR3 is encoded by further DNA sequences in the sample. The gene calls are TRBV10-3 and TRBJ2-2; D gene ambiguous. Trimming took off 4 bases at V and 0 bases at J, with 6 bases between the two ends. This CDR3 is 14 amino acids long. Germline values: CDR1 ENHRY, CDR2 SYGVKD. This CDR3 reads CAISGAANTGELFF. The CDR3 coding sequence is TGTGCCATCAGTGGGGCAGCGAACACCGGGGAGCTGTTTTTT.

The chain uses TRBV27 and TRBJ1-6; tentative D call: TRBD1 (5 bases). CDR3 length: 17 amino acids. CDR1 MNHEY and CDR2 SMNVEV come from the germline V gene (reference sequence). Trimming took 2 bases from V and 10 from J, leaving 21 bases between them. The CDR3 DNA follows: TGTGCCAGCAGTTTACTTCCCCAGGGCAAAACGCCATCACCCCTCCACTTT. It codes for CASSLLPQGKTPSPLHF.

The genes are TRBV27 and TRBJ1-2, with TRBD1 matching over 7 bases. The CDR3 is made up of 15 amino acids. V lost 5 bases and J lost 3; bases outside the gene matches: 9. CDR1 is MNHEY, CDR2 SMNVEV, per germline (reference sequence). The CDR3 coding sequence is TGTGCCAGCAGTGCCCGAACCGGGACAGACTATGGCTACACCTTC. Encoded protein: CASSARTGTDYGYTF.

The chain uses TRBV5-1 and TRBJ2-7, with TRBD1 matching over 7 bases. CDR3 length equals 14 residues. Germline V CDR1 and CDR2: SGHRS, YFSETQ. Germline trimming cut 4 bases from V and 2 bases from J; bases unmatched to any gene: 6. CDR3 DNA: TGCGCCAGCAGCCGAGCAGGGGGACCCTACGAGCAGTACTTC. Protein: CASSRAGGPYEQYF.

The table lists this clone with a count of one. The V and J genes are TRBV19 and TRBJ2-1; 7 nucleotides line up with TRBD2. The germline gives CDR1 LNHDA, CDR2 SQIVND (reference sequence). The CDR3 is 15 amino acids. V was clipped by 1 base and J by 5 bases; unmatched bases: 5. This CDR3 reads CASSIGLAVNNEQFF. The CDR3 bases are TGTGCCAGTAGTATAGGCCTAGCGGTAAACAATGAGCAGTTCTTC.

This chain connects TRBV19 to TRBJ1-2, with 9 bases identical to TRBD1. Germline loops: CDR1 LNHDA, CDR2 SQIVND (reference sequence). The CDR3 has 14 residues. V was pared by 7 bases and J by 6 bases, with 9 bases of the junction left unmatched. The chain's CDR3 is CASTPDRGYDGYTF. The CDR3 nucleotides are TGTGCCAGTACCCCGGACAGGGGATACGATGGCTACACCTTC. Using reference TRBV19 and TRBJ1-2 for the parts outside the CDR3, the full variable domain is DGGITQSPKYLFRKEGQNVTLSCEQNLNHDAMYWYRQDPGQGLRLIYYSQIVNDFQKGDIAEGYSVSREKKESFPLTVTSAQKNPTAFYLCASTPDRGYDGYTFGSGTRLTVV.

The V call is TRBV10-3, the J call TRBJ1-1; the D is unclear. This CDR3 is 13 amino acids long. Germline-derived CDR1 and CDR2 are ENHRY and SYGVKD. V lost 5 bases and J lost 1, with 8 bases in between. CDR3 coding DNA: TGTGCCATCAGTTACACTACGAACACTGAAGCTTTCTTT. It translates to CAISYTTNTEAFF.

J is TRBJ2-5 and V is TRBV7-9; 8 positions agree with TRBD1. The J call may be mistaken, given a closer DNA end match to TRBJ2-7. This CDR3 region has 13 residues. The germline V gene has CDR1 SEHNR and CDR2 FQNEAQ (reference sequence). The CDR3 coding sequence is TGTGCCAGCAGCCCCGAGGACAGGGACGAGCAGTACTTC. It yields the protein CASSPEDRDEQYF.

The rearrangement links TRBV30 to TRBJ1-2; TRBD1 matches at 12 bases. The CDR3 covers 14 residues. Germline V gene lookup returns CDR1 GTSNPN and CDR2 SVGIG (reference sequence). V lost 2 bases to trimming and J lost 7 bases; unmatched junction nucleotides: 5. Written as DNA, the CDR3 is TGTGCCTGGAGTATATCGGGACAGGGGGCTGGCTACACCTTC. It yields the protein CAWSISGQGAGYTF.

This chain joins TRBV12-2 and TRBJ1-1. TRBV12-2 counts as a pseudogene. The CDR3 contains 15 residues. In DNA, the CDR3 is TGTGCAAGTCGCGCCCACTGGTGGAGGGAAACTCAAGCTTTCTTT. Amino acid sequence: CASRAHWWRETQAFF.

This sequence joins TRBV5-1 and TRBJ2-1, with D possibly matching TRBD2 (6 bases). In germline, CDR1 is SGHRS, CDR2 YFSETQ. Trimming pared 4 bases from V and 0 bases from J, leaving 8 bases between. CDR3 length: 14 amino acids. The CDR3 nucleotides are TGCGCCAGCAGCCTCGGGAGCTCCTACAATGAGCAGTTCTTC. This codes for CASSLGSSYNEQFF. The entire variable domain, with the rest obtained from reference TRBV5-1 and TRBJ2-1, is as follows: KAGVTQTPRYLIKTRGQQVTLSCSPISGHRSVSWYQQTPGQGLQFLFEYFSETQRNKGNFPGRFSGRQFSNSRSEMNVSTLELGDSALYLCASSLGSSYNEQFFGPGTRLTVL.

This sequence joins TRBV28 and TRBJ2-7; a weak D match, TRBD2 (6 bases). The V gene's germline CDR1 is MDHEN and CDR2 SYDVKM. The CDR3 length is 14 residues. V gave up 8 bases and J gave up 2 bases, with 16 bases separating them. CDR3 sequence reads: CASGGQGLPYEQYF. In DNA, the CDR3 is TGTGCCAGCGGAGGGCAGGGCCTACCCTACGAGCAGTACTTC.

This rearrangement joins TRBV18 to TRBJ2-7, with 7 bases aligning to TRBD1. With V trimmed by 5 bases and J by 2 bases, 9 bases remained unmatched. CDR1 and CDR2 from the germline V gene are KGHSH and LQKENI. The CDR3 extends over 15 amino acids. CDR3 in DNA: TGTGCCAGCTCAACGTACGGGGACAGAACCTACGAGCAGTACTTC. Protein product: CASSTYGDRTYEQYF.

This chain joins TRBV6-6 and TRBJ1-5; D gene ambiguous. The CDR3 is 13 residues long. Trimming removed 6 bases from V and 7 bases from J, with 13 bases in between. Germline V CDR1 and CDR2: MNHNY, SVGAGI (reference sequence). The CDR3 sequence is CASSIGGEQPQHF. The CDR3 DNA reads TGTGCCAGCAGCATCGGCGGGGAACAGCCCCAGCATTTT.

J is TRBJ1-2 and V is TRBV10-3; TRBD1 matches 10 bases. There are 18 residues in the CDR3. V lost 4 bases and J lost 1; bases outside the gene matches: 12. CDR1 and CDR2 from the germline V gene are ENHRY and SYGVKD. In nucleotides, the CDR3 is TGTGCCATCAGTGGGACAGGGGGACTACAAAGCCGTAACTATGGCTACACCTTC. This encodes CAISGTGGLQSRNYGYTF.

This chain links TRBV28 with TRBJ2-3; 7 nucleotides agree with TRBD2. Germline trimming cut 6 bases from V and 6 bases from J; bases unmatched to any gene: 6. The germline V gene has CDR1 MDHEN and CDR2 SYDVKM. CDR3 length: 13 residues. CDR3 loop: CASSPGGLDTQYF. The CDR3 DNA reads as TGTGCCAGCAGCCCCGGGGGGTTGGATACGCAGTATTTT.

J is TRBJ2-3 and V is TRBV30; D call uncertain. Trimming removed 0 bases from V and 1 base from J, with 5 bases in between. The CDR3 is made up of 13 amino acids. Germline-derived CDR1 and CDR2 are GTSNPN and SVGIG (reference sequence). CDR3 sequence: CAWSVVGTDTQYF. CDR3 DNA: TGTGCCTGGAGTGTAGTAGGCACAGATACGCAGTATTTT.

The rearrangement joins TRBV6-1 to TRBJ1-4, with D possibly being TRBD1 (6 bases). The germline gives CDR1 MNHNS, CDR2 SASEGT. The CDR3 loop spans 15 amino acids. Trimming cost V 5 bases and J 5 bases, with 15 bases left between them. The CDR3 sequence: CASSPRGGGNEKLFF. In DNA, the CDR3 is TGTGCCAGCAGTCCCCGGGGAGGGGGAAATGAAAAACTGTTTTTT.

The V call is TRBV10-3, the J call TRBJ2-1; D perhaps matches TRBD1 (6 bases). There are 13 residues in the CDR3. Germline lookup yields CDR1 ENHRY and CDR2 SYGVKD. Trimming took 9 bases from V and 8 from J, leaving 17 bases between them. CDR3 coding DNA: TGTGCCATTACGCGGGCAGGGGCGGATGAGCAGTTCTTC. Translation gives CAITRAGADEQFF.

There are a few counts of this clone. This chain joins TRBV7-9 and TRBJ2-5; the D gene is possibly TRBD2 (6 bases). With the DNA end fitting TRBJ2-7 better, the J assignment may be wrong. Germline V gene data show CDR1 as SEHNR and CDR2 as FQNEAQ (reference sequence). The CDR3 is made up of 15 amino acids. CDR3 sequence reads: CASSLRDLPYYEQYF. The DNA for the CDR3 is TGTGCCAGCAGCTTAAGGGACTTGCCATACTACGAGCAGTACTTC.